One and the same sample provided the 26 T cell receptor beta chains below, sequenced in a study of CD8+CD57+ T cells in acquired aplastic anemia. Patients chosen for sequencing had shown CD8+CD57+ cell expansion by flow cytometry. The template for TCR beta VDJ and CDR3 sequence profiling was genomic DNA. TCRdb reprocessed the reads via MiXCR and lists one record per CDR3 protein. The data hold under 350,000 distinct CDR3 sequences, with 56% observed a single time. The specimen was sorted CD4+, CD8+, or CD8+CD57+ T cells (not recorded which) from PBMCs. The receptor set was obtained from a human donor with aplastic anemia.

V usage is TRBV15 and J usage is TRBJ2-7; D is perhaps TRBD2 (5 bases). Germline V CDR1 and CDR2: LNHNV, YYDKDF (reference sequence). V shed 3 bases and J shed 2 bases, with 14 bases lying between them. The CDR3 totals 15 residues. CDR3 protein: CATSRGSALTYEQYF. CDR3 sequence (DNA): TGTGCCACCAGCAGGGGTAGCGCCCTGACCTACGAGCAGTACTTC.

The rearrangement links TRBV4-3 to TRBJ2-1, with TRBD2 matching 8 bases. This CDR3 spans 17 amino acids. CDR1 LGHNA and CDR2 YSLEER come from the germline V gene. After removal of 0 bases from V and 3 bases from J, the junction contained 7 bases not matched to a gene. The CDR3 spells CASSQDILREVYNEQFF. The CDR3 region has the DNA TGCGCCAGCAGCCAAGATATTTTGCGGGAGGTCTACAATGAGCAGTTCTTC.

The rearrangement links TRBV20-1 to TRBJ1-1; TRBD1 might be the D (6 bases). V shed 7 bases and J shed 3 bases, with 9 bases lying between them. The CDR3 is made up of 11 amino acids. Germline V gives CDR1 DFQATT, CDR2 SNEGSKA (reference sequence). The chain's CDR3 is CSVRGDTEAFF. The CDR3 nucleotides read TGCAGTGTTAGGGGGGACACTGAAGCTTTCTTT.

This clonotype was seen at least ten times. V and J are TRBV7-9 and TRBJ2-1; D is perhaps TRBD1 (5 bases). The CDR3 is 13 amino acids. V was cut by 3 bases and J by 7 bases, with 10 bases left in between. Germline V gives CDR1 SEHNR, CDR2 FQNEAQ (reference sequence). CDR3 nucleotide sequence: TGTGCCAGCAGCTTTAGGGCAGGGAATGAGCAGTTCTTC. Protein sequence: CASSFRAGNEQFF.

This clonotype was detected ten times or more. V usage is TRBV12-3 or TRBV12-4 and J usage is TRBJ2-7; D unclear. V lost 5 bases and J lost 7, with 27 bases in between. The CDR3 length is 17 residues. CDR3 DNA sequence: TGTGCCAGCAGTGATTCGTTGGACCATTCTCCCTCTTGGGAGCAGTACTTC. Translation: CASSDSLDHSPSWEQYF.

V is TRBV7-9 and J is TRBJ1-6; the match to TRBD1 covers 7 bases. CDR3 size: 13 residues. CDR1 and CDR2 (germline): SEHNR, FQNEAQ (reference sequence). Unmatched junction bases numbered 7, after V lost 8 bases and J lost 9 bases. The CDR3 loop reads CASRQGKGSPLHF. The CDR3 nucleotides are TGTGCCAGCCGACAGGGTAAAGGTTCACCCCTCCACTTT.

This sequence joins TRBV9 and TRBJ2-3, with a tentative D call TRBD2 (6 bases). CDR1 and CDR2 from the germline V gene are SGDLS and YYNGEE. The CDR3 extends over 12 amino acids. The germline V and J ends were trimmed by 2 bases and 10 bases, with 11 bases remaining between them. CDR3: CASSVSGGAQYF. CDR3 nucleotide sequence: TGTGCCAGCAGCGTCTCAGGCGGGGCGCAGTATTTT.

The CDR3 sequence is CASSSAMDYEQYF. Here the CDR3 DNA reads TGCGCCAGCAGCTCGGCGATGGACTACGAGCAGTACTTC. The rearrangement links TRBV5-1 to TRBJ2-7; D is ambiguous. CDR1 and CDR2 from the germline V gene are SGHRS and YFSETQ. The V gene lost 3 bases and the J gene lost 3 bases, with 10 bases spanning the gap. This CDR3 contains 13 residues.

A note on this clonotype: Germline is not matched at one junction end, which may reflect a read error. V is TRBV18 and J is TRBJ1-1; a possible D gene is TRBD1 (6 bases). Germline CDR1 reads KGHSH; CDR2 reads LQKENI. CDR3 length equals 14 residues. The CDR3 bases are TGTGCCAGCTCACCTGGGACACAGAACATTGAAGCTTTCTTT. Amino acid sequence: CASSPGTQNIEAFF.

A note on this clonotype: A read error may account for a junction end that differs from germline. The genes are TRBV29-1 and TRBJ2-6; D is possibly TRBD1 or TRBD2 (5 bases each). This CDR3 has 12 amino acids. Germline-derived CDR1 and CDR2 are SQVTM and ANQGSEA. In DNA form, the CDR3 reads TGCAGCGTTGAAGTCGGGGCCAACGTCCTGACTTTT. It codes for CSVEVGANVLTF.

Many counts were recorded for this clonotype. V usage is TRBV6-1 and J usage is TRBJ1-1; D remains ambiguous. From germline, CDR1 is MNHNS and CDR2 SASEGT. The CDR3 is 11 amino acids. Trimming stripped 8 bases from V and 1 base from J, with 5 bases between. The CDR3 is CASDKNTEAFF. DNA of the CDR3: TGTGCCAGCGACAAGAACACTGAAGCTTTCTTT.

This clonotype came up many times. This sequence joins TRBV11-2 and TRBJ1-3, with TRBD1 identical over 12 bases. This CDR3 is built from 15 residues. From germline, CDR1 is SGHAT and CDR2 FQNNGV. The V and J ends lost 5 bases and 6 bases, in that order; junction bases with no gene match: 5. CDR3 DNA: TGTGCCAGCAGCCTCGGGACAGGGGGCTTAAACACCATATATTTT. It yields the protein CASSLGTGGLNTIYF.

The rearrangement uses TRBV7-8 and TRBJ2-1; no clear D gene. Germline V gives CDR1 SGHVS, CDR2 FQNEAQ. V lost 2 bases and J lost 9, with 8 bases in between. This CDR3 has 12 residues. CDR3 nucleotide sequence: TGTGCCAGCAGCTTACGAGCTACTGAGCAGTTCTTC. Its translation is CASSLRATEQFF.

This clonotype is deemed medium-sized. CDR3 sequence reads: CASSLGRLAGGTGELFF. The CDR3 nucleotides are TGTGCCAGCAGCTTAGGGCGACTAGCGGGAGGGACCGGGGAGCTGTTTTTT. The chain is built from TRBV7-7 and TRBJ2-2, with 14 nucleotides matching TRBD2. The V gene's germline CDR1 is SSHAT and CDR2 FNYEAQ (reference sequence). The CDR3 consists of 17 residues. V shed 1 base, J shed 5 bases, and the junction held 3 bases outside the gene matches.

V gene TRBV7-2 combines with J gene TRBJ2-5; 9 bases match TRBD1. This CDR3 is built from 15 residues. The trim removed 6 bases at V and 2 bases at J, leaving 7 bases unmatched. The germline CDR1 and CDR2 sequences are SGHTA and FQGNSA. The CDR3 spells CASRRQGGQQETQYF. CDR3 nucleotides: TGTGCCAGCAGACGACAGGGGGGGCAACAAGAGACCCAGTACTTC.

This chain links TRBV11-2 with TRBJ2-5; D remains unclear. Germline V gene lookup returns CDR1 SGHAT and CDR2 FQNNGV. Trimming shortened V by 3 bases and J by 2 bases, and 10 bases separated the two germline ends. This CDR3 contains 14 residues. CDR3 region: CASSFTENQETQYF. Written as DNA, the CDR3 is TGTGCCAGCAGCTTCACGGAGAATCAAGAGACCCAGTACTTC. Together with reference TRBV11-2 and TRBJ2-5, the CDR3 gives the full variable domain: EAGVAQSPRYKIIEKRQSVAFWCNPISGHATLYWYQQILGQGPKLLIQFQNNGVVDDSQLPKDRFSAERLKGVDSTLKIQPAKLEDSAVYLCASSFTENQETQYFGPGTRLLVL.

This clonotype showed up many times. This chain uses TRBV10-3 with TRBJ1-2, with TRBD1 identical over 9 bases. The germline CDR1 and CDR2 sequences are ENHRY and SYGVKD. The CDR3 runs to 13 residues. Losses at the gene ends were 5 bases for V and 7 bases for J; bases not matched to a gene: 5. The CDR3 reads CAISTGGDGGYTF. CDR3 bases: TGTGCCATCAGTACAGGGGGCGATGGTGGCTACACCTTC.

The chain uses TRBV5-1 and TRBJ2-2; no definite D call. CDR1 is SGHRS and CDR2 is YFSETQ in the germline V gene. The V end lost 5 bases, the J end lost 3 bases, and 2 bases lay between the germline ends. This CDR3 contains 11 residues. Written as DNA, the CDR3 is TGCGCCAGCAGATACACCGGGGAGCTGTTTTTT. Its protein is CASRYTGELFF. The full variable domain, its missing parts supplied by reference TRBV5-1 and TRBJ2-2, is KAGVTQTPRYLIKTRGQQVTLSCSPISGHRSVSWYQQTPGQGLQFLFEYFSETQRNKGNFPGRFSGRQFSNSRSEMNVSTLELGDSALYLCASRYTGELFFGEGSRLTVL.

The CDR3 DNA reads as TGTGCCAGCAGCTTAGCAGGGATGGGTGAGCAGTTCTTC. It is translated as CASSLAGMGEQFF. The rearrangement joins TRBV7-2 to TRBJ2-1; no clear D. Germline CDR1 is SGHTA and CDR2 is FQGNSA. V lost 0 bases to trimming and J lost 9 bases, with 9 bases between them. The CDR3 is 13 residues long.

The chain employs TRBV11-2 and TRBJ2-1; D not resolved. Trimming pared 5 bases from V and 10 bases from J, leaving 12 bases between. CDR3 size: 12 residues. Germline CDR1 and CDR2: SGHAT and FQNNGV. CDR3 sequence: CASSRDVGEQFF. The CDR3 bases are TGTGCCAGCAGCCGCGACGTTGGGGAGCAGTTCTTC.

Concerning this clonotype itself: The conserved closing phenylalanine or tryptophan is absent in this CDR3, likely reflecting a read error. CDR3 protein: CASSLQGARTEAFL. In nucleotides, the CDR3 is TGTGCCAGCAGCCTTCAGGGGGCAAGGACTGAAGCTTTCCTT. The chain has TRBV7-2 and TRBJ1-1; TRBD1 matches at 8 bases. V shed 5 bases and J 5 bases; nucleotides not matched to a gene: 7. CDR3 length equals 14 residues. The germline V gene has CDR1 SGHTA and CDR2 FQGNSA.

This chain links TRBV20-1 with TRBJ2-5; D is unresolved. Germline CDR1 reads DFQATT; CDR2 reads SNEGSKA (reference sequence). This CDR3 has 11 amino acids. Trimming left V 6 bases short and J 4 bases short, with 9 bases between. CDR3 DNA sequence: TGCAGTGCCGTTTTGACAGAGACCCAGTACTTC. Translation gives CSAVLTETQYF.

The chain has TRBV29-1 and TRBJ1-2; D possibly corresponds to TRBD1 (6 bases). Trimming took 0 bases from V and 5 from J, leaving 10 bases between them. There are 13 residues in the CDR3. Germline assignment: CDR1 SQVTM and CDR2 ANQGSEA. CDR3 DNA: TGCAGCGTTGAAGATGGGGGGGCGTATGGCTACACCTTC. Amino acid sequence: CSVEDGGAYGYTF.

The chain links TRBV19 to TRBJ1-5, with a possible D match to TRBD1 (5 bases). The CDR3 spans 15 residues. V lost 5 bases and J lost 1, with 12 bases in between. Germline values: CDR1 LNHDA, CDR2 SQIVND (reference sequence). CDR3 nucleotides: TGTGCCAGTAGTGCCGAGGGACTAAGCAATCAGCCCCAGCATTTT. Protein product: CASSAEGLSNQPQHF.

This clonotype was detected ten times or more. This chain joins TRBV12-3 or TRBV12-4 and TRBJ2-7, with D unclear. Trimming left V 9 bases short and J 5 bases short, with 11 bases between. The CDR3 runs 11 residues. In nucleotides, the CDR3 is TGTGCCAGTAAGGTCGATGACGAGCAGTACTTC. Translation gives CASKVDDEQYF.

The count of this clonotype is one. The chain combines TRBV2 with TRBJ2-2; D perhaps matches TRBD2 (6 bases). V was cut by 7 bases and J by 5 bases, with 14 bases left in between. The germline V gene has CDR1 SNHLY and CDR2 FYNNEI. The CDR3 totals 14 residues. The CDR3 spells CASNEAGRTGELFF. As DNA, the CDR3 is TGTGCCAGCAACGAGGCGGGGAGGACCGGGGAGCTGTTTTTT.